This entry lists 20 T cell receptor beta chains sequenced from one sample in a study of blood T cell repertoires in COVID-19. Assay used: immunoSEQ multiplex PCR; TCRdb lists only in-frame clones, some missing. Found here are 250,000 to 350,000 clones, around 88% of them singletons; the top ten hold under 2%. The sample taken for sequencing was peripheral blood. The origin of the receptors is a woman aged 45 to 65 with acute or convalescent COVID-19.

The rearrangement links TRBV20-1 to TRBJ1-2, with 7 bases aligning to TRBD1. Per the germline V gene, CDR1 is DFQATT and CDR2 is SNEGSKA (reference sequence). The CDR3 is 11 residues long. This chain's CDR3 is CLKGGADGYTF. The CDR3 nucleotides are TGCCTTAAAGGGGGCGCGGATGGCTACACCTTC.

J is TRBJ1-5 and V is TRBV27; weak D call: TRBD1 (6 bases). The CDR3 is 17 amino acids. Trimming cost V 7 bases and J 0 bases, with 19 bases left between them. Germline lookup yields CDR1 MNHEY and CDR2 SMNVEV (reference sequence). DNA of the CDR3: TGTGCCAGCACCAAATACGGGGGGCAGTATAGCAATCAGCCCCAGCATTTT. Protein sequence: CASTKYGGQYSNQPQHF.

This sequence joins TRBV9 and TRBJ2-7; 9 bases match TRBD1. Germline values: CDR1 SGDLS, CDR2 YYNGEE. Unmatched junction bases numbered 2, after V lost 1 base and J lost 0 bases. This CDR3 contains 15 residues. The CDR3 coding sequence is TGTGCCAGCAGCGTACAGGGACAGGGCTCCTACGAGCAGTACTTC. This sequence encodes CASSVQGQGSYEQYF.

This sequence joins TRBV12-3 or TRBV12-4 and TRBJ2-7; D is ambiguous. The CDR3 is made up of 10 amino acids. V was clipped by 1 base and J by 10 bases, with 5 bases between them. Here the CDR3 reads CASSLDRQYF. The CDR3 DNA reads as TGTGCCAGCAGTTTAGACAGACAGTACTTC.

The table lists this clone with a few counts. The chain uses TRBV28 and TRBJ2-7; TRBD2 matches 15 bases. The trim removed 5 bases at V and 5 bases at J, leaving 4 bases unmatched. The CDR3 is 15 amino acids. CDR1 is MDHEN, CDR2 SYDVKM, per germline. DNA for the CDR3: TGTGCCAGCAGTCACAGGACTAGCGGGAGGGACGAGCAGTACTTC. This encodes CASSHRTSGRDEQYF.

The rearrangement links TRBV7-2 to TRBJ2-1; maybe TRBD2 (5 bases). The germline gives CDR1 SGHTA, CDR2 FQGNSA. The CDR3 sequence is 12 residues long. Trimming removed 1 base at V and 8 bases at J, with 6 bases between. The CDR3 reads CASSLGRDEQFF. CDR3 coding DNA: TGTGCCAGCAGCTTAGGGCGGGATGAGCAGTTCTTC.

This chain links TRBV5-1 with TRBJ1-4; D not certain. This CDR3 contains 14 residues. V was pared by 2 bases and J by 3 bases, with 8 bases between. CDR1 and CDR2 (germline): SGHRS, YFSETQ. DNA of the CDR3: TGCGCCAGCAGCTTATCAGGTTCTAATGAAAAACTGTTTTTT. Its protein is CASSLSGSNEKLFF.

The J gene is TRBJ2-4, the V gene TRBV2; no clear D gene. With 6 bases removed from V and 6 bases from J, the gap between germline ends came to 9 bases. This CDR3 spans 12 amino acids. The germline V gene has CDR1 SNHLY and CDR2 FYNNEI. CDR3 protein: CASRGPGNIQYF. CDR3 coding DNA: TGTGCCAGCAGGGGCCCCGGAAACATTCAGTACTTC. The full variable domain, in which reference TRBV2 and TRBJ2-4 provide the parts outside the CDR3, is EPEVTQTPSHQVTQMGQEVILRCVPISNHLYFYWYRQILGQKVEFLVSFYNNEISEKSEIFDDQFSVERPDGSNFTLKIRSTKLEDSAMYFCASRGPGNIQYFGAGTRLSVL.

V gene TRBV5-1 combines with J gene TRBJ1-4, with a tentative D call TRBD1 (6 bases). The CDR3 loop spans 14 amino acids. Germline CDR1 is SGHRS and CDR2 is YFSETQ. V was clipped by 0 bases and J by 7 bases, with 10 bases between them. CDR3 in DNA: TGCGCCAGCAGCTTGGAACAGGGAAGTGAAAAACTGTTTTTT. This sequence encodes CASSLEQGSEKLFF.

This chain joins TRBV7-2 and TRBJ1-1; D call uncertain. Germline V gene sequence: CDR1 SGHTA, CDR2 FQGNSA. Trimming left V 1 base short and J 0 bases short, with 3 bases between. The CDR3 extends over 13 amino acids. The CDR3 region is CASSLELNTEAFF. CDR3 coding DNA: TGTGCCAGCAGCTTAGAGCTGAACACTGAAGCTTTCTTT.

The chain joins TRBV18 to TRBJ1-1; 8 nucleotides line up with TRBD1. Germline V lookup: CDR1 KGHSH, CDR2 LQKENI. The CDR3 is 17 amino acids. V lost 1 base and J lost 4; bases outside the gene matches: 11. The CDR3 DNA reads TGTGCCAGCTCACCACTTGGCCTACAGGGGGGGAGCACTGAAGCTTTCTTT. Its protein is CASSPLGLQGGSTEAFF.

The J gene is TRBJ1-4, the V gene TRBV28; 7 nucleotides agree with TRBD1. The CDR3 covers 15 residues. The J segment lost 4 bases and the V segment lost 5 bases, leaving 7 bases of the junction unmatched. Germline assignment: CDR1 MDHEN and CDR2 SYDVKM. CDR3 nucleotide sequence: TGTGCCAGCAGTGCGACAGGGCGAGATAATGAAAAACTGTTTTTT. Protein: CASSATGRDNEKLFF.

V and J are TRBV28 and TRBJ2-7; 7 bases fit TRBD2. There are 13 residues in the CDR3. With 7 bases clipped from V and 4 bases from J, the junction kept 7 bases outside the gene matches. CDR1 and CDR2 from the germline V gene are MDHEN and SYDVKM. CDR3 loop: CASTLVGGYEQYF. CDR3 DNA: TGTGCCAGCACCCTCGTGGGGGGGTACGAGCAGTACTTC. Based on the CDR3 plus reference TRBV28 and TRBJ2-7, the full variable domain is DVKVTQSSRYLVKRTGEKVFLECVQDMDHENMFWYRQDPGLGLRLIYFSYDVKMKEKGDIPEGYSVSREKKERFSLILESASTNQTSMYLCASTLVGGYEQYFGPGTRLTVT.

The rearrangement joins TRBV18 to TRBJ1-2, with 10 bases aligning to TRBD1. Germline CDR1 is KGHSH and CDR2 is LQKENI. The CDR3 length is 18 residues. V lost 1 base and J lost 8; bases outside the gene matches: 16. The CDR3 spells CASSPQGQGTKYLWGYTF. The CDR3 nucleotides read TGTGCCAGCTCACCACAGGGACAGGGGACGAAATATCTATGGGGCTACACCTTC.

The rearrangement links TRBV2 to TRBJ1-1, with 10 bases aligning to TRBD1. The CDR3 is 14 amino acids. Looked up from germline, CDR1 is SNHLY and CDR2 is FYNNEI. Trimming removed 4 bases from V and 1 base from J; junction bases left unmatched: 0. Here the CDR3 DNA reads TGTGCCAGCAGTGGGGACAGGGGGAACACTGAAGCTTTCTTT. Residues: CASSGDRGNTEAFF.

This clone was observed a handful of times. V usage is TRBV7-8 and J usage is TRBJ1-3; TRBD1 aligns across 7 bases. J gave up 0 bases and V 5 bases, and 10 bases lay outside the gene matches. The CDR3 covers 17 residues. Germline V gives CDR1 SGHVS, CDR2 FQNEAQ. The CDR3 DNA reads as TGTGCCAGCAGCCCCTGGGACAGCTCCTTCTCTGGAAACACCATATATTTT. Encoded protein: CASSPWDSSFSGNTIYF.

This clone was picked up a small number of times. The chain joins TRBV4-1 to TRBJ2-7; 9 positions match TRBD2. This CDR3 is built from 15 residues. The germline CDR1 and CDR2 sequences are MGHRA and YSYEKL. V shed 4 bases and J 2 bases; nucleotides not matched to a gene: 6. CDR3 nucleotides: TGCGCCAGCAGCCTTCGACTAGCGGAAGCCTACGAGCAGTACTTC. The encoded protein is CASSLRLAEAYEQYF.

This chain joins TRBV2 and TRBJ2-7; D not resolved. The ends were cut back, 5 bases at V and 4 bases at J, with 9 bases in the middle. Germline assignment: CDR1 SNHLY and CDR2 FYNNEI. This CDR3 is built from 12 residues. The CDR3 spells CASSQTRYEQYF. CDR3 sequence (DNA): TGTGCCAGCAGTCAGACAAGATACGAGCAGTACTTC. The variable domain in full, with the rest retrieved from reference TRBV2 and TRBJ2-7, is EPEVTQTPSHQVTQMGQEVILRCVPISNHLYFYWYRQILGQKVEFLVSFYNNEISEKSEIFDDQFSVERPDGSNFTLKIRSTKLEDSAMYFCASSQTRYEQYFGPGTRLTVT.

This clone was recorded a few times. The V and J genes are TRBV11-3 and TRBJ2-1; 10 bases map to TRBD2. Germline V lookup: CDR1 SGHNT, CDR2 YENEEA. This CDR3 region has 18 residues. V gave up 1 base and J gave up 8 bases; unmatched junction bases: 14. CDR3 sequence: CASSLGDPIAGGWDEQFF. For the CDR3, the DNA is TGTGCCAGCAGCTTAGGTGACCCCATAGCGGGAGGTTGGGATGAGCAGTTCTTC.

This chain connects TRBV7-6 to TRBJ2-5, with D tentatively TRBD2 (5 bases). Trimming removed 6 bases from V and 0 bases from J, with 11 bases in between. The CDR3 runs to 14 residues. Germline CDR1 reads SGHVS; CDR2 reads FNYEAQ. CDR3 loop: CASRLGVYQETQYF. The DNA of the CDR3 is TGTGCCAGCAGACTCGGGGTGTACCAAGAGACCCAGTACTTC.